These 17 T cell receptor beta chains were all obtained from the same sample, sequenced in a study of shared clonotypes between healthy human individuals. Using immunoSEQ multiplex PCR, the repertoire was profiled, and TCRdb retains in-frame clones only, with some absent. Of over 95,000 clones in the sample, approximately 51% are singletons; the top ten hold more than 13%. Input material: PBMCs. All receptors come from a woman aged 40 to 50 in good health. Some clones in this sample may be carry-over from other donors' samples.

This clone was observed a single time. The chain links TRBV27 to TRBJ2-7, with unresolved D. Trimming shortened V by 5 bases and J by 0 bases, and 5 bases separated the two germline ends. The CDR3 runs to 12 residues. CDR1 and CDR2 from the germline V gene are MNHEY and SMNVEV (reference sequence). CDR3 nucleotides: TGTGCCAGCAGTCCCCTCTCCTACGAGCAGTACTTC. This gives the protein CASSPLSYEQYF.

The rearrangement joins TRBV6-1 to TRBJ2-2; D may be TRBD2 (6 bases). The CDR3 has 14 residues. V dropped 4 bases and J dropped 5 bases, with 11 bases sitting between them. Germline-derived CDR1 and CDR2 are MNHNS and SASEGT. CDR3 bases: TGTGCCAGCAGTGCGGGAGAGGTGACCGGGGAGCTGTTTTTT. Protein: CASSAGEVTGELFF.

There are many counts of this clone. The chain links TRBV30 to TRBJ1-2; D remains ambiguous. CDR1 is GTSNPN, CDR2 SVGIG, per germline (reference sequence). This CDR3 is 12 amino acids long. V lost 2 bases and J lost 3, with 7 bases in between. The CDR3 protein is CAWSWQHYGYTF. CDR3 coding DNA: TGTGCCTGGAGTTGGCAACACTATGGCTACACCTTC.

The chain carries TRBV19 and TRBJ1-5, with D possibly being TRBD1 (5 bases). V lost 5 bases and J 5 bases, leaving 19 bases between the germline ends. The germline V gene has CDR1 LNHDA and CDR2 SQIVND (reference sequence). CDR3 length: 16 residues. As DNA, the CDR3 is TGTGCCAGTAGTCATATCGCCACAGGCATCTATCAGCCCCAGCATTTT. Its protein product is CASSHIATGIYQPQHF.

The J gene is TRBJ2-5, the V gene TRBV6-4, with TRBD2 matching 14 bases. Germline trimming cut 1 base from V and 5 bases from J; bases unmatched to any gene: 15. Germline CDR1 is MRHNA and CDR2 is SNTAGT. This CDR3 is built from 20 residues. The CDR3 region is CASSDCGGTSGSSVEETQYF. DNA of the CDR3: TGTGCCAGCAGTGACTGTGGTGGGACTAGCGGGAGTTCGGTGGAGGAGACCCAGTACTTC.

For this clone: Given a much more abundant clone one base away, this may be a read error. This rearrangement joins TRBV28 to TRBJ1-2; 8 bases are a match to TRBD1. Trimming removed 4 bases from V and 7 bases from J; junction bases left unmatched: 11. CDR1 and CDR2 (germline): MDHEN, SYDVKM. This CDR3 comprises 15 residues. As DNA, the CDR3 is TGTGCCAGCAGTTCTCGGACAGGGTCGGGCTGTGGCTACACCTTC. As protein: CASSSRTGSGCGYTF.

V and J are TRBV30 and TRBJ2-2; D may be TRBD2 (6 bases). Germline values: CDR1 GTSNPN, CDR2 SVGIG (reference sequence). Between the trimmed V and J ends, which lost 4 bases and 6 bases, there was a span of 15 bases. This CDR3 has 14 amino acids. Written as DNA, the CDR3 is TGTGCCTGGACGGAGGGGCGTGAGGCCGGGGAGCTGTTTTTT. Translated, it gives CAWTEGREAGELFF.

The rearrangement joins TRBV29-1 to TRBJ2-1; no clear D gene. Trimming removed 2 bases from V and 2 bases from J, with 16 bases in between. The CDR3 totals 16 residues. Germline assignment: CDR1 SQVTM and CDR2 ANQGSEA. The CDR3 sequence: CSVESPVGFAYNEQFF. The CDR3 DNA is TGCAGCGTTGAATCCCCCGTAGGTTTTGCCTACAATGAGCAGTTCTTC.

This clone showed up just once. The chain couples TRBV9 to TRBJ2-5; D may be TRBD1 (6 bases). The J call may be wrong; the DNA end is better matched by TRBJ2-7. This CDR3 comprises 14 residues. Germline lookup yields CDR1 SGDLS and CDR2 YYNGEE. The CDR3 DNA reads TGTGCCAGCAGCCCCCTCACAGGGCCCGACGAGCAGTACTTC. Translating it yields CASSPLTGPDEQYF.

To note about this clone: This clone may be a read error of a much larger clone one base away. V usage is TRBV30 and J usage is TRBJ2-1, with D possibly TRBD2 on 6 matching bases. Germline loops: CDR1 GTSNPN, CDR2 SVGIG (reference sequence). CDR3 size: 15 residues. The CDR3 sequence is CASTVNGGINNEQLF. CDR3 nucleotide sequence: TGTGCCTCCACCGTGAACGGCGGGATCAACAATGAGCAGCTCTTC. Full variable domain (missing parts from reference TRBV30 and TRBJ2-1): SQTIHQWPATLVQPVGSPLSLECTVEGTSNPNLYWYRQAAGRGLQLLFYSVGIGQISSEVPQNLSASRPQDRQFILSSKKLLLSDSGFYLCASTVNGGINNEQLFGPGTRLTVL.

This clone was observed a few times. This chain links TRBV18 with TRBJ2-7; D gene uncertain. The CDR3 totals 14 residues. Looked up from germline, CDR1 is KGHSH and CDR2 is LQKENI. Trimming removed 0 bases at V and 3 bases at J, with 9 bases between. In nucleotides, the CDR3 is TGTGCCAGCTCACCACCCTATTCGGGCTACGAGCAGTACTTC. This encodes CASSPPYSGYEQYF.

In this sample, this clone turned up many times. This sequence joins TRBV6-1 and TRBJ1-4, with unresolved D. CDR3 size: 18 residues. Trimming stripped 2 bases from V and 2 bases from J, with 18 bases between. CDR1 MNHNS and CDR2 SASEGT come from the germline V gene. CDR3 amino acids: CASSEILPLGRTNEKLFF. The CDR3 DNA follows: TGTGCCAGCAGTGAAATCCTACCCCTCGGACGGACTAATGAAAAACTGTTTTTT.

Here the CDR3 DNA reads TGTGCCTGGAGTCCGGGGTATGGCTACACCTTC. This codes for CAWSPGYGYTF. J is TRBJ1-2 and V is TRBV30; D not certain. Per germline, CDR1 GTSNPN and CDR2 SVGIG (reference sequence). Trimming shortened V by 2 bases and J by 5 bases, and 6 bases separated the two germline ends. This CDR3 has 11 residues.

The chain recombines TRBV5-1 with TRBJ2-7, with D perhaps matching TRBD1 or TRBD2 (5 bases each). The CDR3 spans 15 residues. Germline CDR1 reads SGHRS; CDR2 reads YFSETQ. Trimming took 6 bases from V and 4 from J, leaving 20 bases between them. CDR3 residues: CASTLGEGHLYEQYF. CDR3 coding DNA: TGCGCCAGCACCCTGGGGGAAGGACACCTGTACGAGCAGTACTTC.

In DNA, the CDR3 is TGCGCCAGCAGCCTGGGGGGCCGGGCAGATACGCAGTATTTT. This gives the protein CASSLGGRADTQYF. The chain joins TRBV10-2 to TRBJ2-3; either TRBD1 or TRBD2 may fit D (6 bases each). Germline assignment: CDR1 WSHSY and CDR2 SAAADI. With 6 bases removed from V and 4 bases from J, the gap between germline ends came to 14 bases. CDR3 size: 14 residues.

Sample share makes this clone medium-sized. The rearrangement uses TRBV7-2 and TRBJ2-7; TRBD1 is a possible D gene (6 bases). The CDR3 has 14 amino acids. The ends were cut back, 5 bases at V and 0 bases at J, with 11 bases in the middle. CDR1 and CDR2 (germline): SGHTA, FQGNSA. The CDR3 here is CASSPDRNSYEQYF. As DNA, the CDR3 is TGTGCCAGCAGCCCCGACAGGAACTCCTACGAGCAGTACTTC. The variable domain in full, with the rest retrieved from reference TRBV7-2 and TRBJ2-7, is GAGVSQSPSNKVTEKGKDVELRCDPISGHTALYWYRQSLGQGLEFLIYFQGNSAPDKSGLPSDRFSAERTGGSVSTLTIQRTQQEDSAVYLCASSPDRNSYEQYFGPGTRLTVT.

The V gene is TRBV6-6, the J gene TRBJ1-1; D gene uncertain. V lost 5 bases and J 1 base, leaving 8 bases between the germline ends. Germline CDR1 reads MNHNY; CDR2 reads SVGAGI (reference sequence). This CDR3 is 13 amino acids long. This CDR3 is CASSPKENTEAFF. CDR3 coding DNA: TGTGCCAGCAGTCCCAAGGAGAACACTGAAGCTTTCTTT.